The 9 T cell receptor beta chains reported below all come from one sample, sequenced in a study of PD-1 blockade in classical Hodgkin lymphoma. The data were produced by immunoSEQ multiplex PCR, yet TCRdb's version contains in-frame clones alone and is incomplete. Here the sample spans approximately 21,000 clones, about 64% being singletons. Every single patient, without exception, relapsed after autologous stem cell transplantation, and brentuximab vedotin exposure varied. Sample: peripheral blood mononuclear cells (PBMCs), taken at baseline. These receptors came from a human donor with classical Hodgkin lymphoma.

In its sample, this clone is medium-sized. This chain connects TRBV6-5 to TRBJ2-7, with 8 bases identical to TRBD1. V lost 4 bases and J lost 0; bases outside the gene matches: 5. CDR1 and CDR2 from the germline V gene are MNHEY and SVGAGI. The CDR3 consists of 15 residues. Here the CDR3 DNA reads TGTGCCAGCAGTTCGGTGACAGGGGACTCCTACGAGCAGTACTTC. It codes for CASSSVTGDSYEQYF.

Written as DNA, the CDR3 is TGTGCCAGCAGTGAAGCGCAAGGTCATAATTCACCCCTCCACTTT. It yields the protein CASSEAQGHNSPLHF. The chain uses TRBV6-1 and TRBJ1-6; D is unclear. V was cut by 0 bases and J by 5 bases, with 8 bases left in between. CDR1 and CDR2 (germline): MNHNS, SASEGT. The CDR3 contains 15 residues.

V and J are TRBV7-2 and TRBJ2-7, with a possible D match to TRBD1 (6 bases). The CDR3 has 14 residues. Germline V lookup: CDR1 SGHTA, CDR2 FQGNSA. The V end lost 5 bases, the J end lost 5 bases, and 16 bases lay between the germline ends. CDR3 in amino acids: CASSPQTGSHEQYF. CDR3 DNA sequence: TGTGCCAGCAGCCCCCAAACAGGGTCCCACGAGCAGTACTTC. Complete variable domain (other parts from reference TRBV7-2 and TRBJ2-7): GAGVSQSPSNKVTEKGKDVELRCDPISGHTALYWYRQSLGQGLEFLIYFQGNSAPDKSGLPSDRFSAERTGGSVSTLTIQRTQQEDSAVYLCASSPQTGSHEQYFGPGTRLTVT.

The chain uses TRBV6-1 and TRBJ2-2, with TRBD1 matching over 9 bases. Per germline, CDR1 MNHNS and CDR2 SASEGT. J lost 3 bases, V lost 6 bases, and 5 bases had no gene match. The CDR3 loop spans 15 amino acids. CDR3 DNA: TGTGCCAGCAGGGCCGGGACAGGGCACACCGGGGAGCTGTTTTTT. Residues: CASRAGTGHTGELFF.

The chain is built from TRBV4-1 and TRBJ2-2; D call uncertain. V was trimmed by 4 bases and J by 0 bases, leaving 9 bases between them. The CDR3 runs 15 residues. Germline CDR1 reads MGHRA; CDR2 reads YSYEKL. DNA for the CDR3: TGCGCCAGCAGCCGATCCGGGTCGAACACCGGGGAGCTGTTTTTT. Its protein product is CASSRSGSNTGELFF.

V usage is TRBV9 and J usage is TRBJ2-2, with 9 bases fitting TRBD1. Germline V lookup: CDR1 SGDLS, CDR2 YYNGEE. The CDR3 sequence is 12 residues long. Unmatched junction bases numbered 4, after V lost 0 bases and J lost 16 bases. CDR3: CASSVAGTGQFF. The CDR3 region has the DNA TGTGCCAGCAGCGTAGCTGGGACAGGGCAGTTTTTT.

For this clone: Its ends do not fully match the called genes, so a read error is possible. The V and J genes are TRBV2 and TRBJ1-6; D is perhaps TRBD1 (6 bases). The V gene's germline CDR1 is SNHLY and CDR2 FYNNEI. The CDR3 has 14 residues. The CDR3 spells CASSEAVGGSSLHF. CDR3 sequence (DNA): TGTGCCAGCAGTGAAGCGGTAGGGGGTTCATCCCTCCACTTT.

This chain links TRBV6-6 with TRBJ2-7; TRBD2 matches 7 bases. V lost 5 bases, J lost 7 bases, and 11 bases stayed unmatched. Germline assignment: CDR1 MNHNY and CDR2 SVGAGI (reference sequence). CDR3 length equals 14 residues. The CDR3 coding sequence is TGTGCCAGCAGTCATGGGGACGGGGGGAGGGAGCAGTACTTC. Its translation is CASSHGDGGREQYF.

The J gene is TRBJ2-3, the V gene TRBV11-3; TRBD2 might be the D (6 bases). V lost 0 bases, J lost 0 bases, and 7 bases lay in between. This CDR3 spans 15 amino acids. Germline CDR1 SGHNT, CDR2 YENEEA. The CDR3 here is CASSLDGGSTDTQYF. The CDR3 DNA sequence: TGTGCCAGCAGCTTAGACGGGGGAAGCACAGATACGCAGTATTTT. Full variable domain (outside the CDR3, taken from reference TRBV11-3 and TRBJ2-3): EAGVVQSPRYKIIEKKQPVAFWCNPISGHNTLYWYLQNLGQGPELLIRYENEEAVDDSQLPKDRFSAERLKGVDSTLKIQPAELGDSAVYLCASSLDGGSTDTQYFGPGTRLTVL.